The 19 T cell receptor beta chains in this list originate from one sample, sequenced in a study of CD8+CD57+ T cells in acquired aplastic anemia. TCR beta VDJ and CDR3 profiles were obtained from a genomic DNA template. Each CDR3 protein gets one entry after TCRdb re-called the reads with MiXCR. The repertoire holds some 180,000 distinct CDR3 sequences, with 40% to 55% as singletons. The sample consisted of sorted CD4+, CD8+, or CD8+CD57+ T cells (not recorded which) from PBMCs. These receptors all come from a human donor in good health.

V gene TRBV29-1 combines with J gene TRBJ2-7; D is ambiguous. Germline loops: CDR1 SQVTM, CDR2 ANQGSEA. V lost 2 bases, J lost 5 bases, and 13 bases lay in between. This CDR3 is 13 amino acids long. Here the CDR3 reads CSVESGPVHEQYF. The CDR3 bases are TGCAGCGTTGAATCCGGACCAGTCCACGAGCAGTACTTC.

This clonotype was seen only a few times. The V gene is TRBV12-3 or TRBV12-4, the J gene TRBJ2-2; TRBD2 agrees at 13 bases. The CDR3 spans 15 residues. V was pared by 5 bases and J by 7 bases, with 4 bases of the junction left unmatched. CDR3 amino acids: CASSPLAGGGGELFF. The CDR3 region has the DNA TGTGCCAGCAGTCCACTAGCGGGAGGGGGCGGGGAGCTGTTTTTT.

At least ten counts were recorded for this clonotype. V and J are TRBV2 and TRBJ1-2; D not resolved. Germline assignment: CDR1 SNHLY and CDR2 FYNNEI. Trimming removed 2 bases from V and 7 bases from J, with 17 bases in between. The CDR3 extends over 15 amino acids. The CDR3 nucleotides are TGTGCCAGCAGTGAACGATGGGCGATGAGCCGTGGCTACACCTTC. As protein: CASSERWAMSRGYTF.

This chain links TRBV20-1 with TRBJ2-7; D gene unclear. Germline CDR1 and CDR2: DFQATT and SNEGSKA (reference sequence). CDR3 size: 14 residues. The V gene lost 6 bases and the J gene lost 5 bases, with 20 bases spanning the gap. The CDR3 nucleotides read TGCAGTGCCAAAGACGGCCGTCCAAGGGACGAGCAGTACTTC. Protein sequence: CSAKDGRPRDEQYF.

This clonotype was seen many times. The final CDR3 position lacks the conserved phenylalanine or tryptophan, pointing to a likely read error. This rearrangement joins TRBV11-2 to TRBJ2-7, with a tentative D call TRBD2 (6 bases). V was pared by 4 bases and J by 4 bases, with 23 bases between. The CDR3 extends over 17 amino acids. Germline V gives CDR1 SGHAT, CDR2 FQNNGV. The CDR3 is CASSSRTNRRGIYEQYS. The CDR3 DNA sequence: TGTGCCAGCAGCTCAAGGACGAATCGGCGGGGAATTTACGAGCAGTACTCC.

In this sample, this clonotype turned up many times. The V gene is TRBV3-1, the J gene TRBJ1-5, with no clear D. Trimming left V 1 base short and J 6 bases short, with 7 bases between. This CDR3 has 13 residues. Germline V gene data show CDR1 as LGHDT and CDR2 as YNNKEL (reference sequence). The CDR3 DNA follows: TGTGCCAGCAGCCAAGGAGGATGTCAGCCCCAGCATTTT. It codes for CASSQGGCQPQHF.

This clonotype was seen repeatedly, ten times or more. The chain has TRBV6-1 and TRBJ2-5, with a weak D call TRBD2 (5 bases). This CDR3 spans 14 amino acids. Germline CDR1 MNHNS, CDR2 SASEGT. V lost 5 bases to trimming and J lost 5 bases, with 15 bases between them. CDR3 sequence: CASSTGSNGETQYF. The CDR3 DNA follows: TGTGCCAGCAGTACGGGATCCAATGGGGAGACCCAGTACTTC.

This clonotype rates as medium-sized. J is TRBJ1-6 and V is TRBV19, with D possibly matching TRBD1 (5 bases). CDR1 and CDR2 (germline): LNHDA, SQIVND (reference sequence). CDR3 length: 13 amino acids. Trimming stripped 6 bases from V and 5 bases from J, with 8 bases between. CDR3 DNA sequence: TGTGCCAGTAGCTCCAGGGATAATTCACCCCTCCACTTT. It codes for CASSSRDNSPLHF. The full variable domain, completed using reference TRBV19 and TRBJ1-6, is DGGITQSPKYLFRKEGQNVTLSCEQNLNHDAMYWYRQDPGQGLRLIYYSQIVNDFQKGDIAEGYSVSREKKESFPLTVTSAQKNPTAFYLCASSSRDNSPLHFGNGTRLTVT.

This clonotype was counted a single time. CDR3 protein: CASSGWTGSGNEQYF. Written as DNA, the CDR3 is TGTGCCAGCAGTGGGTGGACAGGGAGTGGGAACGAGCAGTACTTC. V gene TRBV25-1 combines with J gene TRBJ2-7; 8 positions match TRBD1. V dropped 4 bases and J dropped 5; count of bases not matched to a gene: 10. CDR1 MGHDK and CDR2 SYGVNS come from the germline V gene. This CDR3 has 15 amino acids.

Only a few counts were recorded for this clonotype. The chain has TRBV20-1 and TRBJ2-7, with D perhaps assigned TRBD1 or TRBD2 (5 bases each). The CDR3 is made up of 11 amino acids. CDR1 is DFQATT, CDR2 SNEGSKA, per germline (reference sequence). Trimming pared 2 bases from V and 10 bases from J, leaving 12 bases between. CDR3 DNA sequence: TGCAGTGCTAGACTCATGGGGGTTCAGTACTTC. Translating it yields CSARLMGVQYF.

CDR3 nucleotides: TGTGCCAGCAGCCACGACACTGAAGCTTTCTTT. Protein sequence: CASSHDTEAFF. This chain uses TRBV3-1 with TRBJ1-1; D not certain. Germline V lookup: CDR1 LGHDT, CDR2 YNNKEL (reference sequence). Trimming shortened V by 3 bases and J by 3 bases, and 2 bases separated the two germline ends. This CDR3 spans 11 amino acids.

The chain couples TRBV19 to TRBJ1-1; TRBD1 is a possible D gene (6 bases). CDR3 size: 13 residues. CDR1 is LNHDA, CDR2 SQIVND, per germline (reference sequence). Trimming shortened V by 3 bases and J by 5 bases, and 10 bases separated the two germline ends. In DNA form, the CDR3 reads TGTGCCAGTAGTATGGGGGCGGCAACTGAAGCTTTCTTT. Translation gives CASSMGAATEAFF.

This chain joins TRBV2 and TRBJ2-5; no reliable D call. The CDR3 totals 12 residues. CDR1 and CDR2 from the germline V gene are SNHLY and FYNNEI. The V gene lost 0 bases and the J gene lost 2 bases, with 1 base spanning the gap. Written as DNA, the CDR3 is TGTGCCAGCAGTGAAGCACAAGAGACCCAGTACTTC. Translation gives CASSEAQETQYF.

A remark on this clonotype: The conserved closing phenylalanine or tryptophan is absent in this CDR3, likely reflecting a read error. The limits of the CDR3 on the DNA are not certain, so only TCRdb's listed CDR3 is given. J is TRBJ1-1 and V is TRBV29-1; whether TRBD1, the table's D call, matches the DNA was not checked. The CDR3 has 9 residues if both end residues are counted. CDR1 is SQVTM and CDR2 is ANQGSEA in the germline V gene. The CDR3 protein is CSVDSGGMI.

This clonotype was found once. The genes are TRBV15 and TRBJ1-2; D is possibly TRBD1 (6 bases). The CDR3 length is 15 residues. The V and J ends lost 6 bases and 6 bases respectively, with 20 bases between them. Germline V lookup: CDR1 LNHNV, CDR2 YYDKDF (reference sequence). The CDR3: CATRLHPYHRDGYTF. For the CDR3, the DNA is TGTGCCACCAGACTACATCCCTATCACAGGGATGGCTACACCTTC.

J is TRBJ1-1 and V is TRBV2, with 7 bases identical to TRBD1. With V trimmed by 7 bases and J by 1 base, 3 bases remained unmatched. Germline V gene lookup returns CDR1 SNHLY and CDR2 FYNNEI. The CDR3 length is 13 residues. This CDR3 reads CASKGGRNTEAFF. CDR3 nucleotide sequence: TGTGCCAGCAAAGGGGGCAGGAACACTGAAGCTTTCTTT.

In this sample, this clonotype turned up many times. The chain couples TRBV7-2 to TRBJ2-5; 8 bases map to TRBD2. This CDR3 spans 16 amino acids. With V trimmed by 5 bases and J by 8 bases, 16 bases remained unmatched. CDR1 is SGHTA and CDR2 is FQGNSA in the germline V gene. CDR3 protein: CASSGRGIAGFGTQYF. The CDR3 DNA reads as TGTGCCAGCAGCGGGAGGGGCATAGCGGGGTTTGGTACCCAGTACTTC. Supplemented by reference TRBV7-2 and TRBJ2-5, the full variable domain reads GAGVSQSPSNKVTEKGKDVELRCDPISGHTALYWYRQSLGQGLEFLIYFQGNSAPDKSGLPSDRFSAERTGGSVSTLTIQRTQQEDSAVYLCASSGRGIAGFGTQYFGPGTRLLVL.

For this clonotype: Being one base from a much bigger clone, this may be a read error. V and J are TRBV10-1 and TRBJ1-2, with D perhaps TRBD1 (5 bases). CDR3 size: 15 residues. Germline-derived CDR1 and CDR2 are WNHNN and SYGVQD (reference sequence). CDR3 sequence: CASWDLPLENYGYTF. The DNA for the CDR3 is TGTGCCAGCTGGGACTTACCCCTGGAGAACTATGGCTACACCTTC.

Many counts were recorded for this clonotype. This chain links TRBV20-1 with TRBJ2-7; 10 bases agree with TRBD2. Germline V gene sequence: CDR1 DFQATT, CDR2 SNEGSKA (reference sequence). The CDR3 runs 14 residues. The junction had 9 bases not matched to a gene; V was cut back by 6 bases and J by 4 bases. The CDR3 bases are TGCAGTGCCTCAGCGGGGACTAGCGAATACGAGCAGTACTTC. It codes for CSASAGTSEYEQYF.